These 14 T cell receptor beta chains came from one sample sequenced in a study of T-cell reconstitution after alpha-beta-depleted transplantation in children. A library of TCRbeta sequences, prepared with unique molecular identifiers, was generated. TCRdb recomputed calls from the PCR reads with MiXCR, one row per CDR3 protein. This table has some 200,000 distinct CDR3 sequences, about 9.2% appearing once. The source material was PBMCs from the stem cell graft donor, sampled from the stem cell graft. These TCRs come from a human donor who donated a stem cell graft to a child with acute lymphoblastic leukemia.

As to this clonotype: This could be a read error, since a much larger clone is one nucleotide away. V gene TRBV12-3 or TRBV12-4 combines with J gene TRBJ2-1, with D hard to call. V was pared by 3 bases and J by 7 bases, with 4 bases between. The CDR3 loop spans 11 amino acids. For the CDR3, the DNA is TGTGCCAGCAGTTTTGTGAATGAGCAGTTCTTC. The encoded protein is CASSFVNEQFF.

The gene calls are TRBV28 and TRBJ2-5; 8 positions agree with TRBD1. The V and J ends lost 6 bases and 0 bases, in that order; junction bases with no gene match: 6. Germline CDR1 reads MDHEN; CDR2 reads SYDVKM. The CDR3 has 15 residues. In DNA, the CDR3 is TGTGCCAGCAGCCCAGGGGGCCGGGACCAAGAGACCCAGTACTTC. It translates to CASSPGGRDQETQYF.

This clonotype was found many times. CDR3 region: CSATRLAGTTDTQYF. In DNA, the CDR3 is TGCAGTGCTACCCGACTAGCGGGGACTACAGATACGCAGTATTTT. V gene TRBV20-1 combines with J gene TRBJ2-3; 11 bases agree with TRBD2. The CDR3 length is 15 residues. The V segment lost 4 bases and the J segment 3 bases; nucleotides outside the gene matches: 6. The germline V gene encodes CDR1 DFQATT and CDR2 SNEGSKA (reference sequence).

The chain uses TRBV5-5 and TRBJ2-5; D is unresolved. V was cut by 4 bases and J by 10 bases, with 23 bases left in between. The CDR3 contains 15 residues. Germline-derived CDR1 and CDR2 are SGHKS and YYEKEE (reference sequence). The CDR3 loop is CASSTAQAHRLGQYF. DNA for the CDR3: TGTGCCAGCAGCACCGCCCAGGCGCATAGGTTGGGCCAGTACTTC.

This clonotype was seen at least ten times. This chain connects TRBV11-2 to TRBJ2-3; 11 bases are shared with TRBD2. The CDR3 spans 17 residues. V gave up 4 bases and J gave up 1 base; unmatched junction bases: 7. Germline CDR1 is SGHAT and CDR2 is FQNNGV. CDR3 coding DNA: TGTGCCAGCAGCTCGCTTATGGGACTAGCGGGCACAGATACGCAGTATTTT. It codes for CASSSLMGLAGTDTQYF.

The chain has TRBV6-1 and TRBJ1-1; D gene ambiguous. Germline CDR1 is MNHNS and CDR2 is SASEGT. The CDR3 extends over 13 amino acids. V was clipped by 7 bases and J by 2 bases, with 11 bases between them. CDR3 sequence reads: CASTRRPNTEAFF. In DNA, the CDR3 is TGTGCCAGCACAAGGAGACCAAACACTGAAGCTTTCTTT.

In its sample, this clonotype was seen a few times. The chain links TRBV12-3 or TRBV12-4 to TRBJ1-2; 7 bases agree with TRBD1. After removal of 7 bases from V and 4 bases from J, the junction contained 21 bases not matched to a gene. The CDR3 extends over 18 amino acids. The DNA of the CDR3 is TGTGCCAGCAAACTTTGGGGCCCCCAGGGACAGACTTTCTATGGCTACACCTTC. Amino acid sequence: CASKLWGPQGQTFYGYTF.

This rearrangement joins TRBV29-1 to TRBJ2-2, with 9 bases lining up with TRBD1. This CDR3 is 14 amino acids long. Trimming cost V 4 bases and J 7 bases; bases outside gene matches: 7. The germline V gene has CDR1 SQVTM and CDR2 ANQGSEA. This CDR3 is CSVAHRGRSGELFF. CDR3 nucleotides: TGCAGCGTTGCCCACAGGGGGCGCAGCGGGGAGCTGTTTTTT.

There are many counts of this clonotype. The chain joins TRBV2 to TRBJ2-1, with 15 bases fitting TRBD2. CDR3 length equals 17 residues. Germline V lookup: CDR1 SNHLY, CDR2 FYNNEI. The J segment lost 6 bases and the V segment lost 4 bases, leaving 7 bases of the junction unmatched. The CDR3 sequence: CASSAPGLAGGGNEQFF. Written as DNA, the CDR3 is TGTGCCAGCAGTGCCCCGGGACTAGCGGGGGGAGGCAATGAGCAGTTCTTC.

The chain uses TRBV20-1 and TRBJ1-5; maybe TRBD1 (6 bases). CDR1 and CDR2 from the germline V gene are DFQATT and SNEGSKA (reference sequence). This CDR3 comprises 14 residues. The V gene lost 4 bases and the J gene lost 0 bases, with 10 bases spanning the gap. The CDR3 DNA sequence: TGCAGTGCTAAGGGACAAAATAGCAATCAGCCCCAGCATTTT. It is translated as CSAKGQNSNQPQHF.

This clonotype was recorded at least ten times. CDR3 sequence: CASSSKDRLEQFF. In DNA, the CDR3 is TGTGCCAGCAGCTCTAAGGACAGGCTAGAGCAGTTCTTC. The chain carries TRBV7-2 and TRBJ2-1; 7 nucleotides align to TRBD1. The germline gives CDR1 SGHTA, CDR2 FQGNSA. V dropped 4 bases and J dropped 10; count of bases not matched to a gene: 7. CDR3 length: 13 amino acids.

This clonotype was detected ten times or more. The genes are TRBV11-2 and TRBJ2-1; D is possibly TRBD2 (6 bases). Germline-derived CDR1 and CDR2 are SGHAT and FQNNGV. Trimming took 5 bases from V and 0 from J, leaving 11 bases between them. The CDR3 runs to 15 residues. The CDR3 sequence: CASSPVSGSYNEQFF. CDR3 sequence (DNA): TGTGCCAGCAGCCCAGTTAGCGGCTCCTACAATGAGCAGTTCTTC.

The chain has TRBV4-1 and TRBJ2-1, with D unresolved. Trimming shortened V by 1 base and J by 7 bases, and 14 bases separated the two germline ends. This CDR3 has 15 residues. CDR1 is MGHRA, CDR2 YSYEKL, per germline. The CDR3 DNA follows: TGCGCCAGCAGCCAAGGTTTGGGCGCCCGAAATGAGCAGTTCTTC. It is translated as CASSQGLGARNEQFF.

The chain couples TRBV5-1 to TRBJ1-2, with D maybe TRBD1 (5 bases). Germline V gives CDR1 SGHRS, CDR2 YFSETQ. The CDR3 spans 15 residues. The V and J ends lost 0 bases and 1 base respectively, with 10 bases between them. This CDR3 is CASSLAGVGNYGYTF. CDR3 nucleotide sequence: TGCGCCAGCAGCTTGGCGGGGGTTGGTAACTATGGCTACACCTTC.